The 7 T cell receptor beta chains below all came from one sample that was sequenced in a study of blood T cells in healthy people across ages. A second roughly 7 to 12 cycle PCR used barcoded and J-beta primers. TCRdb ran MiXCR on the 5' RACE reads and lists one entry per CDR3 protein. This table holds around 520,000 distinct CDR3 sequences, about 25% found once. Another study also made use of these data, one on T cells of mothers and their children.

What was sequenced was blood. The receptors were gathered from a boy younger than 10 in good health.

Only a few counts were recorded for this clonotype. The rearrangement joins TRBV11-2 to TRBJ2-5, with D perhaps TRBD2 (5 bases). Germline V gives CDR1 SGHAT, CDR2 FQNNGV. Trimming removed 7 bases from V and 2 bases from J, with 11 bases in between. The CDR3 loop spans 13 amino acids. Here the CDR3 DNA reads TGTGCCAGCACCAAACTAGATCAAGAGACCCAGTACTTC. Translation: CASTKLDQETQYF. The variable domain in full, completed from reference TRBV11-2 and TRBJ2-5, reads EAGVAQSPRYKIIEKRQSVAFWCNPISGHATLYWYQQILGQGPKLLIQFQNNGVVDDSQLPKDRFSAERLKGVDSTLKIQPAKLEDSAVYLCASTKLDQETQYFGPGTRLLVL.

The sample holds a few counts of this clonotype. This chain uses TRBV2 with TRBJ2-7; D is possibly TRBD1 (6 bases). The length of the CDR3 is 13 residues. With 5 bases removed from V and 6 bases from J, the gap between germline ends came to 14 bases. Germline-derived CDR1 and CDR2 are SNHLY and FYNNEI. In DNA, the CDR3 is TGTGCCAGCAGTCCCGACAGGATTACCGAGCAGTACTTC. This gives the protein CASSPDRITEQYF.

J is TRBJ2-2 and V is TRBV12-3 or TRBV12-4, with 14 bases lining up with TRBD2. The J segment lost 5 bases and the V segment lost 6 bases, leaving 11 bases of the junction unmatched. The CDR3 is 18 residues long. The CDR3 loop is CASSSTSGGVVRTGELFF. The CDR3 nucleotides read TGTGCCAGCAGCTCGACTAGCGGGGGGGTAGTTAGGACCGGGGAGCTGTTTTTT.

This clonotype was seen more than once but under ten times. The CDR3 nucleotides are TGTGCCAGCAGTCCCTTAACCCCGTACAATGAGCAGTTCTTC. It specifies CASSPLTPYNEQFF. The chain joins TRBV27 to TRBJ2-1, with D hard to call. Trimming cost V 5 bases and J 4 bases, with 12 bases left between them. Germline V lookup: CDR1 MNHEY, CDR2 SMNVEV (reference sequence). The CDR3 has 14 amino acids.

A word on this clonotype: An end of the junction differs from the germline gene, which may be a read error. CDR3 region: CCVEFVAGVHQETQYF. The CDR3 DNA follows: TGCTGCGTTGAATTCGTCGCGGGAGTACACCAAGAGACCCAGTACTTC. This rearrangement joins TRBV29-1 to TRBJ2-5, with 7 positions matching TRBD2. The germline CDR1 and CDR2 sequences are SQVTM and ANQGSEA. This CDR3 has 16 residues.

This chain connects TRBV3-1 to TRBJ1-1; the D gene is possibly TRBD1 (6 bases). Germline CDR1 and CDR2: LGHDT and YNNKEL (reference sequence). The CDR3 totals 12 residues. The ends were cut back, 7 bases at V and 3 bases at J, with 9 bases in the middle. The CDR3 nucleotides are TGTGCCAGCAAGGGGGGCTACACTGAAGCTTTCTTT. Amino acids: CASKGGYTEAFF.

CDR3 DNA sequence: TGTGCCAGCAGCAGTACTAGACGAGCTCGGGAGACCCAGTACTTC. Protein product: CASSSTRRARETQYF. The rearrangement uses TRBV21-1 and TRBJ2-5; the table's D gene call, TRBD2, was not cross checked with the DNA. TRBV21-1 has pseudogene status. This CDR3 contains 15 residues.